The entry that follows covers one T cell receptor beta chain sequence. Its antigen is undetermined. Per germline, CDR1 MNHNY and CDR2 SVGAGI (reference sequence). Trimming cost V 5 bases and J 5 bases; bases outside gene matches: 8. The CDR3 has 14 amino acids. The data were taken from a study of Graves' ophthalmopathy and Graves' hyperthyroidism. Study-level results: Clonotypes were expanded in thyroid at above 0.001 frequency, and most also appeared in blood.

Beta-chain TCR CDR3 regions were amplified from RNA transcripts. The library came from an HTBI-primed first-round RT-PCR and a second-round multiplex PCR. TCRdb independently ran MiXCR on the multiplex PCR reads; one entry per CDR3 protein. The table has roughly 1.1 million distinct CDR3 sequences, 35% to 45% seen once. J is TRBJ1-1 and V is TRBV6-6; 7 bases line up with TRBD1. Input material: peripheral blood or thyroid tissue (not recorded which). The source of this sequence is an adult man with Graves' hyperthyroidism. The CDR3 region has the DNA TGTGCCAGCAGTCCGGACAGGAGTTCGACTGAAGCTTTCTTT. Translation gives CASSPDRSSTEAFF.